The present entry profiles one T cell receptor (beta chain) with its context. Deletions cut 6 bases from V and 7 bases from J, with 16 bases between. The CDR3 spans 14 residues. CDR1 MDHEN and CDR2 SYDVKM come from the germline V gene. The data were taken from a study of TIL therapy for anti-PD-1-resistant metastatic lung cancer. Time point noted: pre-treatment sample, taken before nivolumab and TIL therapy. The libraries were made with immunoSEQ v3. The method was immunoSEQ multiplex PCR; TCRdb's version includes in-frame clones alone and lacks a portion of them. This table has 55,000 to 60,000 clones, more than 60% appearing once.

This TCR was sampled from a person aged 25 to 85 with non-small cell lung cancer. The rearrangement joins TRBV28 to TRBJ1-5; possible D gene TRBD1, 6 bases. Sequenced material: blood, taken at baseline. The CDR3: CASRSQQGRQPQHF. CDR3 nucleotide sequence: TGTGCCAGCAGGTCCCAGCAGGGGCGACAGCCCCAGCATTTT.